This T cell receptor beta chain was recorded in a study of cytomegalovirus exposure and HLA in healthy donors. Study-level points and caveats: Later, an analysis found that common viral pathogens appeared to be linked with several of the most significant clusters. Sequencing depth roughly uniform across donors was assumed in presence/absence analyses. In vitro experiments confirmed that three CMV-associated chains were specific for CMV antigens.

Germline CDR1 is MNHNS and CDR2 is SASEGT. The CDR3 spans 15 residues. Trimming shortened V by 1 base and J by 4 bases, and 8 bases separated the two germline ends. In the PCR, 60 Vbeta and 13 Jbeta primers were used. TCRdb keeps only in-frame clones here, not all; method: immunoSEQ multiplex PCR. The sample has about 270,000 clones; about 75% are singletons. The table lists this clone with a count of one. Antigen unknown. Input material: PBMCs. The TCR comes from a female donor in good health and CMV-seronegative. The V call is TRBV6-1, the J call TRBJ2-6; D uncertain. This CDR3 is CASSEGGLGANVLTF. The CDR3 nucleotides read TGTGCCAGCAGTGAAGGTGGGCTGGGGGCCAACGTCCTGACTTTC.